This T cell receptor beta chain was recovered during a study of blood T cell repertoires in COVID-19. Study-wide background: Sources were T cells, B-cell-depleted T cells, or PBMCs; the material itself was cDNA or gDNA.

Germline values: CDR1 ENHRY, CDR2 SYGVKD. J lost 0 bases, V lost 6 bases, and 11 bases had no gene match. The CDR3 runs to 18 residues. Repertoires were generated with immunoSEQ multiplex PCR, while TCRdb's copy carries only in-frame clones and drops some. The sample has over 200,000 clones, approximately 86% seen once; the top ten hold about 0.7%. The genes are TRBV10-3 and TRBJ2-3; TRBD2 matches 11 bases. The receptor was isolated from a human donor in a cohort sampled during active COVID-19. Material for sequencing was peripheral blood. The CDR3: CAISLGLAGGSSTDTQYF. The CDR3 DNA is TGTGCCATCAGCCTGGGGCTAGCGGGGGGATCTAGCACAGATACGCAGTATTTT.